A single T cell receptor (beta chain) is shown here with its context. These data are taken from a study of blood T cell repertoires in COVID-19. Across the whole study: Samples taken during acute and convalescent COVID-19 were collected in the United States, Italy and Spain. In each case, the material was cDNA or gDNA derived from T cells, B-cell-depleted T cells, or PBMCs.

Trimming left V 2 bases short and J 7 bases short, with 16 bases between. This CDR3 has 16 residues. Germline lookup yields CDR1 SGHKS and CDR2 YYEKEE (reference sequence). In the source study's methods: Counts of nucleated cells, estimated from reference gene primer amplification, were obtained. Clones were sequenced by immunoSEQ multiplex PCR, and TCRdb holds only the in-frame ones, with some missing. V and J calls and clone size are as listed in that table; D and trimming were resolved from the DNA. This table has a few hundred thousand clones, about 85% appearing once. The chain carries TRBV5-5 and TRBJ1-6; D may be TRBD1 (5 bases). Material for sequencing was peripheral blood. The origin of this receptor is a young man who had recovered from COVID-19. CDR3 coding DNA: TGTGCCAGCAGCTTTCGGCAGGGCATTGGCAATTCACCCCTCCACTTT. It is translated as CASSFRQGIGNSPLHF.